This paragraph reports one T cell receptor (beta chain). Its matching antigen is unknown. The CDR3 totals 16 residues. Germline V CDR1 and CDR2: SGHAT, FQNNGV. V shed 4 bases and J 2 bases; nucleotides not matched to a gene: 8. The study ran its PCR with 60 Vbeta and 13 Jbeta primers. Here immunoSEQ multiplex PCR was the method, and the copy in TCRdb shows in-frame clones only, minus some. This sample has roughly 110,000 clones, with 60% to 75% found just once. These data belong to a study of cytomegalovirus exposure and HLA in healthy donors. Points from the study as a whole: An ancestry cluster, one associated with Asian ancestry, reportedly showed fewer N-insertions than the approximately 670-donor mean in a later analysis. Analysis performed later found about 17,000 TCR beta sequences associated with HLA alleles at 0.05 false discovery rate. About 87% or about 30% of the time was how often most TCR beta V segments were productive, according to an earlier analysis.

This receptor was taken from a man aged 25-40 years in good health and CMV-seronegative. The sample taken for sequencing was PBMCs. V is TRBV11-2 and J is TRBJ2-7, with TRBD1 identical over 10 bases. For the CDR3, the DNA is TGTGCCAGCAGCTCCCCCCTGGGACAGGGGACCTACGAGCAGTACTTC. This codes for CASSSPLGQGTYEQYF.